This T cell receptor (beta chain) is from a study of T-cell memory formation after mild COVID-19. Study context: Largely donor-specific sequence clusters came from a couple of donors.

Germline V gives CDR1 MNHNY, CDR2 SVGAGI (reference sequence). This CDR3 is built from 15 residues. V was shortened by 5 bases and J by 8 bases, with 21 bases between the two germline ends. Constant-segment primers were used for 5'RACE, and the resulting TCR alpha and TCR beta cDNA libraries carried sample barcodes and UMIs. TCRdb re-called the 5' RACE reads with MiXCR, one entry per CDR3 protein. The table records about 440,000 distinct CDR3 sequences, 20% of them present only once. Study-wide findings and caveats: Shrinking CD4+ clones resided mostly in CM and EM, and CD8+ ones in EMRA. Clones that shrank (day 15 to 85) were balanced CD4/CD8, whereas later expanders leaned CD4+.

The table lists this clonotype with a few counts. What it binds is not known. The TCR comes from an adult woman who had mild COVID-19 (a few samples of this study predate the infection). Cell type and time point are not known. The rearrangement joins TRBV6-6 to TRBJ1-2, with a possible D match to TRBD1 (5 bases). The specimen was PBMCs or a T cell subset sorted from them (not recorded which). CDR3 in amino acids: CASSTRGAIVSGYTF. The CDR3 DNA reads TGTGCCAGCAGTACCCGAGGGGCCATAGTATCCGGCTACACCTTC.